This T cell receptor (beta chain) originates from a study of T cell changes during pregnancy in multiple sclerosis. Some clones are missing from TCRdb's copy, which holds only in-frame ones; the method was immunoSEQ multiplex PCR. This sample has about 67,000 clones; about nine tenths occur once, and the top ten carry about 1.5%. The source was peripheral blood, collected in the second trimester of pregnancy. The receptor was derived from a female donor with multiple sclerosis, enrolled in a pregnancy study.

The CDR3, as DNA: TGTGCCAGTAGCCGACAGTTCAACTATGGCTACACCTTC. Translation: CASSRQFNYGYTF. V usage is TRBV19 and J usage is TRBJ1-2; tentatively, D is TRBD1 (5 bases). Germline V gene data show CDR1 as LNHDA and CDR2 as SQIVND (reference sequence). V lost 6 bases to trimming and J lost 2 bases, with 10 bases between them. CDR3 size: 13 residues.